One sample yielded the 11 T cell receptor beta chains listed below, sequenced in a study of shared clonotypes between healthy human individuals. Only in-frame clones appear in the TCRdb table, and some are missing; sequencing was by immunoSEQ multiplex PCR. The sample shows over a million clones, 96% of them seen only once. The sample consisted of naive CD4+ T cells sorted from blood. Subset reported: CD45RA+ positively selected. The receptors shown here come from a young man in good health.

This clone was picked up one time. This chain connects TRBV19 to TRBJ2-2, with D unclear. The germline gives CDR1 LNHDA, CDR2 SQIVND (reference sequence). This CDR3 has 14 amino acids. V lost 5 bases, J lost 1 base, and 8 bases lay in between. The CDR3 sequence is CASSAVGNTGELFF. CDR3 DNA: TGTGCCAGTAGTGCAGTGGGGAACACCGGGGAGCTGTTTTTT. Based on the CDR3 plus reference TRBV19 and TRBJ2-2, the full variable domain is DGGITQSPKYLFRKEGQNVTLSCEQNLNHDAMYWYRQDPGQGLRLIYYSQIVNDFQKGDIAEGYSVSREKKESFPLTVTSAQKNPTAFYLCASSAVGNTGELFFGEGSRLTVL.

The V and J genes are TRBV28 and TRBJ1-2; D unclear. Between the trimmed V and J ends, which lost 7 bases and 5 bases, there was a span of 17 bases. The CDR3 length is 14 residues. Germline assignment: CDR1 MDHEN and CDR2 SYDVKM. The CDR3 sequence is CASNRMSGQYGYTF. CDR3 DNA sequence: TGTGCCAGCAACCGCATGTCCGGTCAGTATGGCTACACCTTC.

The CDR3 nucleotides are TGCGCCAGCAGCTTGGGGGGGACAGGCCACAATGAGCAGTTCTTC. As protein: CASSLGGTGHNEQFF. The chain employs TRBV5-1 and TRBJ2-1; 8 positions agree with TRBD1. There are 15 residues in the CDR3. Trimming at V came to 0 bases and at J to 5 bases, leaving 4 bases not matched to a gene. In germline, CDR1 is SGHRS, CDR2 YFSETQ.

This clone has only a few counts. V usage is TRBV9 and J usage is TRBJ2-7; D might be TRBD1 (6 bases). The CDR3 consists of 15 residues. The germline gives CDR1 SGDLS, CDR2 YYNGEE. Trimming left V 0 bases short and J 2 bases short, with 12 bases between. This chain's CDR3 is CASSVEPRGTYEQYF. DNA for the CDR3: TGTGCCAGCAGCGTAGAGCCCAGGGGAACCTACGAGCAGTACTTC.

The chain uses TRBV25-1 and TRBJ2-2; 8 bases match TRBD2. The CDR3 is made up of 15 amino acids. Per germline, CDR1 MGHDK and CDR2 SYGVNS. J lost 0 bases, V lost 7 bases, and 4 bases had no gene match. CDR3 sequence: CASTLAGTNTGELFF. For the CDR3, the DNA is TGTGCCAGCACCTTAGCGGGGACGAACACCGGGGAGCTGTTTTTT. Filled out from reference TRBV25-1 and TRBJ2-2, the complete variable domain reads EADIYQTPRYLVIGTGKKITLECSQTMGHDKMYWYQQDPGMELHLIHYSYGVNSTEKGDLSSESTVSRIRTEHFPLTLESARPSHTSQYLCASTLAGTNTGELFFGEGSRLTVL.

The chain recombines TRBV27 with TRBJ1-1; TRBD1 might be the D (6 bases). CDR1 is MNHEY, CDR2 SMNVEV, per germline (reference sequence). Deletions cut 3 bases from V and 3 bases from J, with 14 bases between. The CDR3 has 15 amino acids. As DNA, the CDR3 is TGTGCCAGCAGTTTCCAGGGGCGTGGGGACACTGAAGCTTTCTTT. Translated, it gives CASSFQGRGDTEAFF.

The J gene is TRBJ1-5, the V gene TRBV6-1; TRBD1 agrees at 7 bases. The CDR3 extends over 14 amino acids. The V segment lost 6 bases and the J segment 7 bases; nucleotides outside the gene matches: 9. Germline lookup yields CDR1 MNHNS and CDR2 SASEGT. The CDR3 here is CASRWDSLGQPQHF. The CDR3 DNA reads TGTGCCAGCAGATGGGACAGCCTTGGCCAGCCCCAGCATTTT.

This chain joins TRBV30 and TRBJ1-2, with D possibly TRBD1 on 5 matching bases. There are 19 residues in the CDR3. Trimming left V 0 bases short and J 0 bases short, with 23 bases between. CDR1 GTSNPN and CDR2 SVGIG come from the germline V gene (reference sequence). CDR3 amino acids: CAWSVAIRAGFSPNYGYTF. CDR3 nucleotides: TGTGCCTGGAGTGTTGCGATTAGGGCAGGGTTCTCTCCTAACTATGGCTACACCTTC.

The J gene is TRBJ1-3, the V gene TRBV28; D gene uncertain. CDR1 is MDHEN and CDR2 is SYDVKM in the germline V gene. The CDR3 is 11 residues long. Trimming removed 6 bases from V and 7 bases from J, with 7 bases in between. The CDR3 nucleotides are TGTGCCAGCAGGGGCGGTAACACCATATATTTT. Translation gives CASRGGNTIYF.

The V call is TRBV5-4, the J call TRBJ2-7; the D gene is possibly TRBD2 (6 bases). This CDR3 spans 17 amino acids. Germline CDR1 is SGHNT and CDR2 is YYREEE (reference sequence). V was pared by 3 bases and J by 0 bases, with 19 bases between. CDR3 loop: CASSSGVGSGTSYEQYF. CDR3 nucleotides: TGTGCCAGCAGCTCGGGGGTAGGGAGCGGAACCTCCTACGAGCAGTACTTC. Full variable domain (rest looked up from reference TRBV5-4 and TRBJ2-7): ETGVTQSPTHLIKTRGQQVTLRCSSQSGHNTVSWYQQALGQGPQFIFQYYREEENGRGNFPPRFSGLQFPNYSSELNVNALELDDSALYLCASSSGVGSGTSYEQYFGPGTRLTVT.

V usage is TRBV5-4 and J usage is TRBJ2-3; D possibly corresponds to TRBD2 (7 bases). Germline CDR1 and CDR2: SGHNT and YYREEE (reference sequence). Trimming left V 0 bases short and J 6 bases short, with 17 bases between. The CDR3 runs 16 residues. As DNA, the CDR3 is TGTGCCAGCAGCTTGGGTCTGGGGGGGGCGCGGGATACGCAGTATTTT. Protein sequence: CASSLGLGGARDTQYF.